This T cell receptor beta chain is drawn from a study of early T cells in non-severe SARS-CoV-2 infection. Looking at the study overall: It was bulk RNA from unsorted whole blood that was sequenced, and the chains were unpaired. Findings and caveats of the study: In VDJdb matching, anti-spike CD8 responses were favored while private and CD4 specificities went missing.

Molecules of cDNA were individually given unique molecular identifiers that were attached to them. TCRdb redid the calling of the 5' RACE reads with MiXCR, one entry per CDR3 protein. The sample carries roughly 63,000 distinct CDR3 sequences, over 10% recorded once. CDR1 ENHRY and CDR2 SYGVKD come from the germline V gene. V shed 5 bases, J shed 8 bases, and the junction held 1 base outside the gene matches. The CDR3 is made up of 12 amino acids. This clonotype was observed many times. Antigen: not known. The clonotype originates from an adult who was a healthcare worker with PCR-confirmed SARS-CoV-2 infection or an uninfected control (not recorded which). Sequenced input: whole blood. The chain has TRBV10-3 and TRBJ2-3; 10 nucleotides match TRBD2. CDR3 sequence (DNA): TGTGCCATCAGTTTAGCGGGAGGTACGCAGTATTTT. It is translated as CAISLAGGTQYF.